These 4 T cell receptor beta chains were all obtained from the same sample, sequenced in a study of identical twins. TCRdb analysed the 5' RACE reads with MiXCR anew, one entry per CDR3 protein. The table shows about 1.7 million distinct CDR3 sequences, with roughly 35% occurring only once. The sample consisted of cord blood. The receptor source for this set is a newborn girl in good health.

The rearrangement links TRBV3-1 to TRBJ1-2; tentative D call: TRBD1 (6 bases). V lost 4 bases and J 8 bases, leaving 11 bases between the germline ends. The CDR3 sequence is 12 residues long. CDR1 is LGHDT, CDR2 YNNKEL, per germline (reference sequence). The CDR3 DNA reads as TGTGCCAGCAGCCTTCGGACAGCCGGCTACACCTTC. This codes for CASSLRTAGYTF.

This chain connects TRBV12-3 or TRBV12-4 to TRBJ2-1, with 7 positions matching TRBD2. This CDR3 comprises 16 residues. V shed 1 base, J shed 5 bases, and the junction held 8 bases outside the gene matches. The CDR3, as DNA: TGTGCCAGCAGTTTAGATTGGCGGCTAGCGGACAATGAGCAGTTCTTC. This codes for CASSLDWRLADNEQFF.

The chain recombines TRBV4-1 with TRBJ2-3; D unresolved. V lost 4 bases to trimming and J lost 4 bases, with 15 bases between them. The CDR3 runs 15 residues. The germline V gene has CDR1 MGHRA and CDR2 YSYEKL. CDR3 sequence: CASSRAGFSPDTQYF. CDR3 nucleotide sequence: TGCGCCAGCAGCCGGGCTGGCTTCTCCCCAGATACGCAGTATTTT.

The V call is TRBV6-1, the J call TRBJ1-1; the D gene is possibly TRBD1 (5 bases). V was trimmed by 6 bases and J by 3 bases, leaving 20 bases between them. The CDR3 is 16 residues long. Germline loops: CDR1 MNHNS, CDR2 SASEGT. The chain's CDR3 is CASSPWGRRDDTEAFF. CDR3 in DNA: TGTGCCAGCAGCCCCTGGGGTAGGAGGGACGACACTGAAGCTTTCTTT.